These T cell receptor beta chains were read from a single sample in a study of cytomegalovirus exposure and HLA in healthy donors. The assay was immunoSEQ multiplex PCR, and TCRdb's table has in-frame clones only and misses some. The sample gives 150,000 to 200,000 clones, over 70% of which show up once; 2.5% to 4% is in the top ten. What was sequenced was PBMCs. The receptors were gathered from a female donor in good health and CMV-seronegative. Each CDR3 is given with its conserved first and last residue. Fields, in order: CDR3 length, J gene, V gene, clone size, D gene, CDR3 DNA, CDR3 protein. A D gene is named only where the DNA matches it firmly. Size values are once, few and many counts, or a class for expanded clones, and some rows have none.

>14|TRBJ1-2|TRBV7-8|NA|TRBD1
TGTGCCAGCAGCTTAAGGACAGGGACGGATGGCTACACCTTC
CASSLRTGTDGYTF
>15|TRBJ2-3|TRBV5-1|NA|NA
TGCGCCAGCAGCTTGGTGACTTCTAGCACAGATACGCAGTATTTT
CASSLVTSSTDTQYF
>16|TRBJ2-1|TRBV29-1|NA|TRBD2
TGCAGCGTTGAAGATAGCGGGGGGCTCTCCTACAATGAGCAGTTCTTC
CSVEDSGGLSYNEQFF
>19|TRBJ1-6|TRBV4-1|few|NA
TGCGCCAGCAGCCAAGACAGAGGGGGTGTGTCGGCTTCTAATTCACCCCTCCACTTT
CASSQDRGGVSASNSPLHF
>17|TRBJ2-4|TRBV14|few|TRBD1
TGTGCCAGCAGCGTGCTTGGGGACAGGGGAACCAAAAACATTCAGTACTTC
CASSVLGDRGTKNIQYF
>16|TRBJ2-3|TRBV7-8|NA|TRBD1
TGTGCCAGCAGCTTAGGAGGGGGCAGGGGCTCAGATACGCAGTATTTT
CASSLGGGRGSDTQYF
>13|TRBJ2-4|TRBV6-5|NA|TRBD1
TGTGCCAGCAGGGGGTCCGCGACAGGGATTCAGTACTTC
CASRGSATGIQYF
>17|TRBJ1-1|TRBV4-3|NA|TRBD1
TGCGCCAGCAGCCAGGCAGACAGGGGGCTTGAGGGCACTGAAGCTTTCTTT
CASSQADRGLEGTEAFF
>14|TRBJ2-7|TRBV29-1|NA|NA
TGCAGCGTTGATGAGGAGGGACAGAGCTACGAGCAGTACTTC
CSVDEEGQSYEQYF
>13|TRBJ1-1|TRBV5-1|once|NA
TGCGCCAGCAGCTTCAGGGTGGGGACTGAAGCTTTCTTT
CASSFRVGTEAFF
>14|TRBJ2-7|TRBV7-3|once|NA
TGTGCCAGCAGCTTAGATTCGGTCTCCTACGAGCAGTACTTC
CASSLDSVSYEQYF
>14|TRBJ1-6|TRBV5-4|NA|TRBD1
TGTGCCAGCAGCTTGGAGCAGGGGGCATCACCCCTCCACTTT
CASSLEQGASPLHF
>16|TRBJ2-3|TRBV4-3|NA|NA
TGCGCCAGCAGCCAAGGGAATGGGGGGAGCACAGATACGCAGTATTTT
CASSQGNGGSTDTQYF
>15|TRBJ2-3|TRBV5-1|few|NA
TGCGCCAGCAGCTTCGCGGGGGCTAACACAGATACGCAGTATTTT
CASSFAGANTDTQYF
>14|TRBJ2-5|TRBV7-6|NA|NA
TGTGCCAGCAGCTTCCGGGATCCACGAGGGACCCAGTACTTC
CASSFRDPRGTQYF
>15|TRBJ1-5|TRBV28|NA|NA
TGTGCCAGCAGCGTGACCGGGGGTTGGAATCAGCCCCAGCATTTT
CASSVTGGWNQPQHF
>16|TRBJ2-3|TRBV4-2|NA|NA
TGTGCCAGCAGCGGGGCCGGGACTTCTAGCACAGATACGCAGTATTTT
CASSGAGTSSTDTQYF